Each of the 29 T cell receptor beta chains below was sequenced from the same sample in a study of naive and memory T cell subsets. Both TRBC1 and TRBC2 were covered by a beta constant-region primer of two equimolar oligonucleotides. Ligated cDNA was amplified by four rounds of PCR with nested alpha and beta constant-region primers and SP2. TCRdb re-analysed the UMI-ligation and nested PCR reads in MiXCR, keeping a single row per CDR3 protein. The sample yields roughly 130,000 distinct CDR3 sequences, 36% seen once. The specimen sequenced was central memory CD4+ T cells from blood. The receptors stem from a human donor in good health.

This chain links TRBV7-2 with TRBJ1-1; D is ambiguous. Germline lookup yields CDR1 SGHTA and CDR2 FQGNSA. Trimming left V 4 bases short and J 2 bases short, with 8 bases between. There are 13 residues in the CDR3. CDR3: CASSSQINTEAFF. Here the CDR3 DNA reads TGTGCCAGCAGCTCACAGATCAACACTGAAGCTTTCTTT.

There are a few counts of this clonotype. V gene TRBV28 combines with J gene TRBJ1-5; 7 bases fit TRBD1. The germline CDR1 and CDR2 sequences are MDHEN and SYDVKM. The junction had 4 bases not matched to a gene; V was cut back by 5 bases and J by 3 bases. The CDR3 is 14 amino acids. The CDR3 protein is CASSPTGANQPQHF. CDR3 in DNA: TGTGCCAGCAGTCCCACAGGGGCCAATCAGCCCCAGCATTTT.

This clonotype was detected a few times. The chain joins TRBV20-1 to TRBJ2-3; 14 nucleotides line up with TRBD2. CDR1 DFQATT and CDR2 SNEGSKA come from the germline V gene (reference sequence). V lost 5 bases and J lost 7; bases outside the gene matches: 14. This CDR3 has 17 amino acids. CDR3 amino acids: CSAQGGTSGSFGYTQYF. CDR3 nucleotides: TGCAGTGCTCAGGGTGGGACTAGCGGGAGTTTCGGGTATACGCAGTATTTT.

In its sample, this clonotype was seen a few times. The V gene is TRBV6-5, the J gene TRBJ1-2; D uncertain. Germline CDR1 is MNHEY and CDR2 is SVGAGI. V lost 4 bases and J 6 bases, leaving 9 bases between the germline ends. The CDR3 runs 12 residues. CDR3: CASSSRSHGYTF. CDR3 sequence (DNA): TGTGCCAGCAGTTCCCGGAGCCATGGCTACACCTTC.

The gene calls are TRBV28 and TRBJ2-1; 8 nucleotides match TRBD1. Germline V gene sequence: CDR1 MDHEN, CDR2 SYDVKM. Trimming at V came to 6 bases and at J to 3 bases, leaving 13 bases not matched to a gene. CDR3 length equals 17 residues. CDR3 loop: CASSRQGAGSHYNEQFF. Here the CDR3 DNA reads TGTGCCAGCAGCCGGCAGGGGGCGGGTAGCCACTACAATGAGCAGTTCTTC.

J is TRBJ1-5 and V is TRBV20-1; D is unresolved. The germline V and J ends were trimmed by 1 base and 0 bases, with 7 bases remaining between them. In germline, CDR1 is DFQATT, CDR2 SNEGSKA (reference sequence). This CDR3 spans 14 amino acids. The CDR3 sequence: CSARGPISNQPQHF. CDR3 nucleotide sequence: TGCAGTGCTAGAGGACCGATTAGCAATCAGCCCCAGCATTTT.

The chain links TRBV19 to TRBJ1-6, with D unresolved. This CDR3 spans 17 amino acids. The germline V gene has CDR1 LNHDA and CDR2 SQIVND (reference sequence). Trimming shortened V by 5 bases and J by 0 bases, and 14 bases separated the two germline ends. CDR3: CASSSGLMSSYNSPLHF. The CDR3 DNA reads TGTGCCAGTAGTTCCGGACTGATGAGCTCCTATAATTCACCCCTCCACTTT.

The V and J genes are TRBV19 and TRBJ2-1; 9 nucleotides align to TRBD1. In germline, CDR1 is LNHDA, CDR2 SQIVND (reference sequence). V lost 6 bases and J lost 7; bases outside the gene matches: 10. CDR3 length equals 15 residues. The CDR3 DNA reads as TGTGCCAGTAGGAGCGGGACAGGGCCTTTGAATGAGCAGTTCTTC. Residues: CASRSGTGPLNEQFF.

The CDR3 spells CASSEPGHLTDTQYF. As DNA, the CDR3 is TGTGCCAGCAGTGAACCGGGACACCTCACAGATACGCAGTATTTT. J is TRBJ2-3 and V is TRBV6-1; tentatively, D is TRBD1 (6 bases). Germline V gives CDR1 MNHNS, CDR2 SASEGT. The CDR3 contains 15 residues. V was shortened by 2 bases and J by 2 bases, with 11 bases between the two germline ends.

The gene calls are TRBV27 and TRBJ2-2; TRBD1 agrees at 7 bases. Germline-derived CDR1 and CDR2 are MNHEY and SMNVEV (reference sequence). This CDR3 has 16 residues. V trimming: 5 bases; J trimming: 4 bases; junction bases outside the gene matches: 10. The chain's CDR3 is CASSPLTGRGTGELFF. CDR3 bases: TGTGCCAGCAGTCCACTGACAGGGAGAGGCACCGGGGAGCTGTTTTTT.

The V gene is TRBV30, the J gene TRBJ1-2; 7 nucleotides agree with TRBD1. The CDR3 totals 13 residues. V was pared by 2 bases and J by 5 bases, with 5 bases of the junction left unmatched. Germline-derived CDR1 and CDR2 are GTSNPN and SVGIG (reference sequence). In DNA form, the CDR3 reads TGTGCCTGGAGTTGGACAGGCGAATATGGCTACACCTTC. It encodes CAWSWTGEYGYTF.

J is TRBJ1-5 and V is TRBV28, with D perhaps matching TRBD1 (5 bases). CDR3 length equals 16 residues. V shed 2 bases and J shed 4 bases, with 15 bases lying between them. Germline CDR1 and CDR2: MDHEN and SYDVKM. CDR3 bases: TGTGCCAGCAGTTTAATGAGGGGAACAGCTAATCAGCCCCAGCATTTT. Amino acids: CASSLMRGTANQPQHF.

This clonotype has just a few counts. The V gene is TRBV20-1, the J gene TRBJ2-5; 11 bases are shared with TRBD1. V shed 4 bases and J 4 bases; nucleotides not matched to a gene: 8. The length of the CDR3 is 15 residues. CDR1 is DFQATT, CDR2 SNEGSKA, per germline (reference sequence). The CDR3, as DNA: TGCAGTGCTAATGGACAGGGGGCAGGTATAGAGACCCAGTACTTC. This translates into CSANGQGAGIETQYF.

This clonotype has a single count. The CDR3 DNA reads TGTGCCAGCAGCCGGAGGGACAGGGATTACCAAGAGACCCAGTACTTC. Protein product: CASSRRDRDYQETQYF. The gene calls are TRBV27 and TRBJ2-5; TRBD1 matches at 9 bases. The V segment lost 6 bases and the J segment 0 bases; nucleotides outside the gene matches: 8. CDR1 and CDR2 from the germline V gene are MNHEY and SMNVEV (reference sequence). CDR3 length: 16 residues.

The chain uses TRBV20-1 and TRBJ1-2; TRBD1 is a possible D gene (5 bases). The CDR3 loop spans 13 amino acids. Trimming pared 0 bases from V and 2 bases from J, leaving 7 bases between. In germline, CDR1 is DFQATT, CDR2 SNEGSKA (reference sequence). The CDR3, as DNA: TGCAGTGCTAGAGACGAGGGGAACTATGGCTACACCTTC. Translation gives CSARDEGNYGYTF.

CDR3 sequence: CASSVDRTDTQYF. For the CDR3, the DNA is TGTGCCAGCAGCGTCGACAGAACAGATACGCAGTATTTT. The genes are TRBV2 and TRBJ2-3; the D gene is possibly TRBD1 (5 bases). Trimming removed 6 bases from V and 3 bases from J, with 10 bases in between. Germline V gene data show CDR1 as SNHLY and CDR2 as FYNNEI. This CDR3 contains 13 residues.

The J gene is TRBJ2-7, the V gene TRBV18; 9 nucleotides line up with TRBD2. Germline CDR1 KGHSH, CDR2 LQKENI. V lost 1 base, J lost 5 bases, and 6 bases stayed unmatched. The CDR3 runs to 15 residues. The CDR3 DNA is TGTGCCAGCTCACCACTGCGGGAGGGCCCCCACGAGCAGTACTTC. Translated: CASSPLREGPHEQYF.

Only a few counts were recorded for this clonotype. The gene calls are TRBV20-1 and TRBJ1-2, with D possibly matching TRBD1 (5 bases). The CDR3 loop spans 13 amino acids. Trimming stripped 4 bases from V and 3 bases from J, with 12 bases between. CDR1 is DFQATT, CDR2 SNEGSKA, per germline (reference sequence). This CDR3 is CSAITGRDYGYTF. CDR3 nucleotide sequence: TGCAGTGCTATAACGGGACGGGACTATGGCTACACCTTC.

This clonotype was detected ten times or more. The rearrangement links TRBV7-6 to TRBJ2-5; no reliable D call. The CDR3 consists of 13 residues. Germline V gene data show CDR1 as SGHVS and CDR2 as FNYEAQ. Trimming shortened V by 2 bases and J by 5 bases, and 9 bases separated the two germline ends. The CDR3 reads CASSLKAGETQYF. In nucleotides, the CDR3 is TGTGCCAGCAGCTTAAAGGCTGGCGAGACCCAGTACTTC. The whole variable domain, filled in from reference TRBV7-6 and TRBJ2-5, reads GAGVSQSPRYKVTKRGQDVALRCDPISGHVSLYWYRQALGQGPEFLTYFNYEAQQDKSGLPNDRFSAERPEGSISTLTIQRTEQRDSAMYRCASSLKAGETQYFGPGTRLLVL.

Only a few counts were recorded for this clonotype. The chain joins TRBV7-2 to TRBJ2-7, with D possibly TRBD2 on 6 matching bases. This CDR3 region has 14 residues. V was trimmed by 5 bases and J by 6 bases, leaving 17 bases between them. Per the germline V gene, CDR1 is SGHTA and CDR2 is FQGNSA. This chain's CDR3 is CASSLTSSNGEQYF. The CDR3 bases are TGTGCCAGCAGCCTCACTAGCTCCAACGGCGAGCAGTACTTC.

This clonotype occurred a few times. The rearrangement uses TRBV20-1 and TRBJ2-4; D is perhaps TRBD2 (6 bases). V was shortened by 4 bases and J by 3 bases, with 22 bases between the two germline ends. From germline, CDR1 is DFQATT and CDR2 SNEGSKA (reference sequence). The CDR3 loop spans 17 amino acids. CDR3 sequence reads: CSAIPRLGSSVKNIQYF. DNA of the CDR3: TGCAGTGCTATCCCCCGACTAGGTTCATCCGTCAAAAACATTCAGTACTTC.

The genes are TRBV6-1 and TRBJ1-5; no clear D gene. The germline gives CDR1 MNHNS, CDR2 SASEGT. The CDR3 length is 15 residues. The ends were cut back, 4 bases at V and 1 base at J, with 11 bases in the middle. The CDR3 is CASSGRLSSNQPQHF. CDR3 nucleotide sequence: TGTGCCAGCAGTGGTCGTTTATCAAGCAATCAGCCCCAGCATTTT.

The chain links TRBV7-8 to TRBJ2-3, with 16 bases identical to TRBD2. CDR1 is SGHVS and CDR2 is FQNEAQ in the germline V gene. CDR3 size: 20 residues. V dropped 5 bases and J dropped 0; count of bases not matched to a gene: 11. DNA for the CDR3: TGTGCCAGCAGCCCCCTCCCGGGACTAGCGGGAGGGGGAAGCACAGATACGCAGTATTTT. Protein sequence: CASSPLPGLAGGGSTDTQYF.

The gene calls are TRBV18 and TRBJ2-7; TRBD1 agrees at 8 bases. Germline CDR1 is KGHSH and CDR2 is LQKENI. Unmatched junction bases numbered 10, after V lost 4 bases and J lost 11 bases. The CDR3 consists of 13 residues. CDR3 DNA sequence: TGTGCCAGCTCACAAACGGGGACAGGACAAGAGTACTTC. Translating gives CASSQTGTGQEYF. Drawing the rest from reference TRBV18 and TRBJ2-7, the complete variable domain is NAGVMQNPRHLVRRRGQEARLRCSPMKGHSHVYWYRQLPEEGLKFMVYLQKENIIDESGMPKERFSAEFPKEGPSILRIQQVVRGDSAAYFCASSQTGTGQEYFGPGTRLTVT.

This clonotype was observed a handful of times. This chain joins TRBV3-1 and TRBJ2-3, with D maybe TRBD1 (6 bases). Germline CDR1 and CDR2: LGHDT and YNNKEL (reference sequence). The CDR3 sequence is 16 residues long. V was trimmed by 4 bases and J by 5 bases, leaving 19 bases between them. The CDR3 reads CASSLFSRQGIDTQYF. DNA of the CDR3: TGTGCCAGCAGCCTTTTTTCGCGTCAGGGGATAGATACGCAGTATTTT.

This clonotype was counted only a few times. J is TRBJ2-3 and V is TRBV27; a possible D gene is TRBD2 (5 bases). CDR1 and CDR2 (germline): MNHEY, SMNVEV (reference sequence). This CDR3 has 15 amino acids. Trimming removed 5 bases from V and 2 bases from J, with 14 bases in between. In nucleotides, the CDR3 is TGTGCCAGCAGTCCCTGGGGAGAGATCACAGATACGCAGTATTTT. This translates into CASSPWGEITDTQYF.

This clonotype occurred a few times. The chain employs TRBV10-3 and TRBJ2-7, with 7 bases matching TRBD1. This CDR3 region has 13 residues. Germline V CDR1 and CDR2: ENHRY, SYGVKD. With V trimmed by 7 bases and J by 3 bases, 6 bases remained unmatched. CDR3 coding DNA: TGTGCCATCAACGCCGGGACAGTCTACGAGCAGTACTTC. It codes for CAINAGTVYEQYF.

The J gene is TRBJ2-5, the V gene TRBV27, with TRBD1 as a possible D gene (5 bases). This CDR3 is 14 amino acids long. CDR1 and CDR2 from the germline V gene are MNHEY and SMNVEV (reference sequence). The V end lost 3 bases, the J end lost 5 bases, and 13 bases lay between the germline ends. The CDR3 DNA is TGTGCCAGCAGTTTCCTTAGGGGCGTGGAGACCCAGTACTTC. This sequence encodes CASSFLRGVETQYF.

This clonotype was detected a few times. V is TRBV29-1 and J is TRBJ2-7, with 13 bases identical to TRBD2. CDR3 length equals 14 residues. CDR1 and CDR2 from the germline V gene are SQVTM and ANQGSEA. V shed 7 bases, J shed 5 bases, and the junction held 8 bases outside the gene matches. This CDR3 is CSANGLAGVNEQYF. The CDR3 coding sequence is TGCAGCGCTAATGGACTAGCGGGAGTTAACGAGCAGTACTTC.